This TCR beta chain was recorded in a study of cytomegalovirus exposure and HLA in healthy donors. Points on this clone: As yet, its antigen is unknown.

V dropped 5 bases and J dropped 5; count of bases not matched to a gene: 4. This CDR3 contains 13 residues. Germline lookup yields CDR1 SEHNR and CDR2 FQNEAQ (reference sequence). The PCR contained 60 Vbeta and 13 Jbeta primers. Produced via immunoSEQ multiplex PCR; TCRdb's table is partial and in-frame only. The table has roughly 200,000 clones, 60% to 80% seen once; the top ten hold approximately 3%. Healthy bone marrow donors supplied every sample. Study results and limitations: Presence/absence analyses rested on an assumption that sequencing depth was roughly uniform across donors. It was only CMV serostatus that was available as immune exposure information. Prior analysis indicated that the majority of TCR beta V segments exhibited productivity approximately 87% or approximately 30% of the time.

The gene calls are TRBV7-9 and TRBJ2-7; 9 bases line up with TRBD1. The sequenced sample consisted of PBMCs. The sequence was collected from a woman between 25 and 40 years old in good health and CMV-seronegative. The CDR3 reads CASSGTGSHEQYF. For the CDR3, the DNA is TGTGCCAGCAGCGGGACAGGGTCCCACGAGCAGTACTTC. The variable domain in full, with the rest retrieved from reference TRBV7-9 and TRBJ2-7, is DTGVSQNPRHKITKRGQNVTFRCDPISEHNRLYWYRQTLGQGPEFLTYFQNEAQLEKSRLLSDRFSAERPKGSFSTLEIQRTEQGDSAMYLCASSGTGSHEQYFGPGTRLTVT.